This T cell receptor (beta chain) came from a study of shared clonotypes between healthy human individuals. Study-level information: Donors had three CD4 naive, three CD4 memory, two CD8 naive and one CD8 memory plate apiece.

Trimming removed 3 bases from V and 9 bases from J, with 5 bases in between. CDR1 is KGHSH, CDR2 LQKENI, per germline. This CDR3 contains 11 residues. Assay used: immunoSEQ multiplex PCR; TCRdb lists only in-frame clones, some missing. The table has about 510,000 clones, about 96% seen once. The sequence was collected from a woman in her twenties or thirties in good health. This chain joins TRBV18 and TRBJ2-2; D remains ambiguous. Specimen: naive CD4+ T cells sorted from blood. This sample's subset: CD45RA+ positively selected. This CDR3 reads CASSPSRELFF. DNA of the CDR3: TGTGCCAGCTCACCTTCCAGGGAGCTGTTTTTT.